This entry describes one T cell receptor beta chain. Its antigen is unidentified. It was with 60 Vbeta and 13 Jbeta primers that the PCR ran. The protocol was immunoSEQ multiplex PCR, while the TCRdb copy is restricted to in-frame clones and leaves out a portion. The sample data list around 140,000 clones. CDR3 length equals 11 residues. Germline V gives CDR1 SGHKS, CDR2 YYEKEE (reference sequence). Trimming removed 9 bases at V and 8 bases at J, with 14 bases between. This sample stems from a study of cytomegalovirus exposure and HLA in healthy donors. Study-wide background: Across about 400 genotyped donors, 65% to 90% landed in the Caucasian-associated ancestry cluster. Broader study findings: When analyzed later, a missense DCLRE1C variant was found to be linked to TCR beta V- and J-gene trimming.

The clonotype was recovered from a woman aged 35 to 49 in good health and CMV-seronegative. Sequencing was performed on PBMCs. The chain uses TRBV5-5 and TRBJ1-2; the D is unclear. The CDR3 bases are TGTGCCACCCACCGGTTATCCGGCTACACCTTC. It specifies CATHRLSGYTF.